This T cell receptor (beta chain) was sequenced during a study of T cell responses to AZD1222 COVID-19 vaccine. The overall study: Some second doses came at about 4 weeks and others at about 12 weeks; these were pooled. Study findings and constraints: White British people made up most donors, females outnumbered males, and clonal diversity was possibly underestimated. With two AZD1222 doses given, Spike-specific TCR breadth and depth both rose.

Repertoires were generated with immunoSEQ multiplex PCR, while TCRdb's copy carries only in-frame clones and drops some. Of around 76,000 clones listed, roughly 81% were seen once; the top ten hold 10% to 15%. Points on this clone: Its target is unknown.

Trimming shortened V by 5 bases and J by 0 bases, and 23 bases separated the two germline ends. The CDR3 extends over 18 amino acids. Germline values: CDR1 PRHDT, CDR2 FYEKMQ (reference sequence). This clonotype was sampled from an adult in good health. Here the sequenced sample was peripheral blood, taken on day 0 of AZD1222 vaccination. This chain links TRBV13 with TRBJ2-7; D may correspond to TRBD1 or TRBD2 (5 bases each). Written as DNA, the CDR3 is TGTGCCAGCAGCCAGGCGGGCAGGGTCATATCCGGCTCCTACGAGCAGTACTTC. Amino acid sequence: CASSQAGRVISGSYEQYF.